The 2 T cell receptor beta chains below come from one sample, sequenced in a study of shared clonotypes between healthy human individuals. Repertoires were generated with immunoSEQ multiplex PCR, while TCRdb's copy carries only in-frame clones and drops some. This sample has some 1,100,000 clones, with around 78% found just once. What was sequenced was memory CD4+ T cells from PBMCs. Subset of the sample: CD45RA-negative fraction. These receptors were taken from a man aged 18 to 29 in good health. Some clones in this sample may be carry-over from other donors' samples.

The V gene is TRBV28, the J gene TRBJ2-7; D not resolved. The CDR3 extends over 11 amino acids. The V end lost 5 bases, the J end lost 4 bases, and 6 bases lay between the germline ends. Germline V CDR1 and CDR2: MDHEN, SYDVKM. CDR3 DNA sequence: TGTGCCAGCAGTCATATTTACGAGCAGTACTTC. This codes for CASSHIYEQYF.

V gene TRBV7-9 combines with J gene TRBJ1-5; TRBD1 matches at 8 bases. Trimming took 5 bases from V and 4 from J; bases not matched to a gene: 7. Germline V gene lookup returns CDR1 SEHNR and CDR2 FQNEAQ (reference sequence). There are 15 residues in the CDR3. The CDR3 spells CASSAQTGGNQPQHF. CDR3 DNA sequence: TGTGCCAGCAGCGCCCAAACAGGGGGGAATCAGCCCCAGCATTTT. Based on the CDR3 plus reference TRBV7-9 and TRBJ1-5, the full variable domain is DTGVSQNPRHKITKRGQNVTFRCDPISEHNRLYWYRQTLGQGPEFLTYFQNEAQLEKSRLLSDRFSAERPKGSFSTLEIQRTEQGDSAMYLCASSAQTGGNQPQHFGDGTRLSIL.